Here is one T cell receptor beta chain with its context. This receptor's antigen is unknown. Within one base of it there is no much larger clone, and no base qualities were kept. This specimen belongs to a study of T cell clonotyping in hematopoietic cell transplantation (dated by TCRdb to the early 2020s). For the study in its entirety: The study collected 130 or so blood samples from approximately 40 consecutive transplant recipients and their related donors. Patient recruitment ran from 2015 to January 2017, and follow-up continued until September 2020 or death.

The immunoSEQ assay, a bias-controlled multiplex PCR using V- and J-specific primers, was used to amplify TCR beta CDR3 regions from genomic DNA. A second PCR step added a proprietary barcode and Illumina adapter sequences to the CDR3 amplicons. An Illumina MiSeq instrument was used to sequence the CDR3 libraries. On the study's bioinformatics: Export and quality control were performed with immunoSEQ Analyzer 3.0, and downstream analyses were performed with R Bioconductor and Immunarch. Only productive rearrangements in the normalized downsampled data set were used to calculate repertoire metrics. In the normalized cohort, clonotypes with more than 5 templates were defined as pathologically expanded. The Inverse Simpson Index was used to measure repertoire diversity. CMV-specificity analyses were carried out on the non-normalized data set to capture all clonotypes. The source is immuneACCESS, and TCRdb retained only in-frame sequences with V and J called. Part of the clones is not carried over; for the studies checked, unresolved V genes explain less than half of this, and the remainder is unexplained. That table is the source of V, J and clone size, and D and trimming were worked out from the DNA. The sample data list some 3,000 clones, and just under 80% of these were observed just once. Together, the top ten hold roughly a third of the sample.

Interpreted using the paper, the time point label stands for: 180 days after allo-HCT. Blood samples were obtained from recipients approximately 28 days before transplant and at days 30, 100 and 180 after transplant. Nuclei Lysis Solution was used to extract genomic DNA from fresh or cryopreserved unfractionated peripheral blood mononuclear cells. CDR1 and CDR2 are read off the germline V gene (reference sequence) as GTSNPN and SVGIG. From V the trimming removes 5 bases and from J it removes 6 bases, while the gene matches leave 13 bases of the junction unaccounted for. Including the terminal cysteine and phenylalanine, the CDR3 comprises 15 residues. The only DNA kept is the CDR3, 45 bases in frame from the first base. The paper as a whole reports these results and caveats: Recipient TCR diversity fell after transplant, with pathologically expanded clonotypes rising progressively from day 30 to day 180. Recipient repertoires showed only a small fraction of overlap with donor repertoires, and over 95% appeared de novo at the given depth. Inverse Simpson Index values from donors and from recipients before transplant predicted broader TCR repertoire diversity after transplant. Sample size was limited, and cells were not sorted, so CD4 and CD8 repertoire contributions could not be separated.

The material was peripheral blood mononuclear cells, obtained 180 days after allogeneic stem cell transplant. Here the chain combines TRBV30 and TRBJ1-2; 9 middle bases align to TRBD1. The TCR was taken from a male patient aged 55-69 years who had an allogeneic stem cell transplant, so T cells may come from the graft donor. Some clones in this sample may be carry-over from other donors' samples. The CDR3 has the sequence CAWGRDRAFSNGYTF. The DNA reads as follows: TGTGCCTGGGGCCGGGACAGGGCCTTCTCGAATGGCTACACCTTC.